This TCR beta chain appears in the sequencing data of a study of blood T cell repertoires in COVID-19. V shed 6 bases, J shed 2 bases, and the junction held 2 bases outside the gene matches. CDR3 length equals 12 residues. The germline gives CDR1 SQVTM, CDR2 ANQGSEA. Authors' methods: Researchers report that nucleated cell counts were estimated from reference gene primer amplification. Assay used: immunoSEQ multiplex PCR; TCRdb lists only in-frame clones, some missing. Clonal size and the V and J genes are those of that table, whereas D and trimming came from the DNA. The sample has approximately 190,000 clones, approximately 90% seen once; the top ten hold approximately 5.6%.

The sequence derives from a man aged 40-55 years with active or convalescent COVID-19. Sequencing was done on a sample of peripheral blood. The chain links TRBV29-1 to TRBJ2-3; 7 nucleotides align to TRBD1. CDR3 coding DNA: TGCAGCGTGGGACAGTACACAGATACGCAGTATTTT. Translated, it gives CSVGQYTDTQYF.